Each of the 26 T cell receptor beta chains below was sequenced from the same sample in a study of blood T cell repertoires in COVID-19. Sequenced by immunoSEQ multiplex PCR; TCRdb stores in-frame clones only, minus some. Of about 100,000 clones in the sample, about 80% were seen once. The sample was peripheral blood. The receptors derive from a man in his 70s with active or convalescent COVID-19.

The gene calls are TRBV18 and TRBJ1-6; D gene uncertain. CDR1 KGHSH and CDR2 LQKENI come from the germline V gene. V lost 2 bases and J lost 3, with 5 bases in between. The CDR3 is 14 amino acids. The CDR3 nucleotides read TGTGCCAGCTCACCAGAACTCTATAATTCACCCCTCCACTTT. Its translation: CASSPELYNSPLHF.

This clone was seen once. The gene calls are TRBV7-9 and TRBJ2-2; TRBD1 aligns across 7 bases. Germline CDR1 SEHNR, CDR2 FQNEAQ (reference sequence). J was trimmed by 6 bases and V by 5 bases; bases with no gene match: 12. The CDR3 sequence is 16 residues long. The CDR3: CASSLGDSWGSGELFF. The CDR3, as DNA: TGTGCCAGCAGCCTAGGGGACAGCTGGGGCTCCGGGGAGCTGTTTTTT.

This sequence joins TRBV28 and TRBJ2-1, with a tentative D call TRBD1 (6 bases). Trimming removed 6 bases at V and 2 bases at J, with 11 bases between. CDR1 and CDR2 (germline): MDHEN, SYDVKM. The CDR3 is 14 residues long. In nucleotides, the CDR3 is TGTGCCAGCAGGACCGGGACACCCTACAATGAGCAGTTCTTC. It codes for CASRTGTPYNEQFF.

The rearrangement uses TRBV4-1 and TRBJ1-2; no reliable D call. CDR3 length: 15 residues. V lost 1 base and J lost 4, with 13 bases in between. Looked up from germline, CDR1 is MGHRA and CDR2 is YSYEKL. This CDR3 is CASSQVRGLGYGYTF. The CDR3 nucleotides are TGCGCCAGCAGCCAAGTAAGAGGTTTGGGCTATGGCTACACCTTC.

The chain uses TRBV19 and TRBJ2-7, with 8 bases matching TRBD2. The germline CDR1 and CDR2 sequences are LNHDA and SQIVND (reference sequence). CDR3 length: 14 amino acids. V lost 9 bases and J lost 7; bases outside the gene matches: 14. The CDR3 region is CASARGGAPWEQYF. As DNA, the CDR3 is TGTGCCAGCGCACGGGGGGGGGCACCCTGGGAGCAGTACTTC.

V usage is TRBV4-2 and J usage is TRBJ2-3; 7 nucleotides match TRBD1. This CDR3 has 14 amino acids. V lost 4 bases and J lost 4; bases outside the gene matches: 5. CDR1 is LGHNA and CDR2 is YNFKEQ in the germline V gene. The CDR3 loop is CASSPVGGADTQYF. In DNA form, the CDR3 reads TGTGCCAGCAGCCCAGTAGGGGGCGCAGATACGCAGTATTTT.

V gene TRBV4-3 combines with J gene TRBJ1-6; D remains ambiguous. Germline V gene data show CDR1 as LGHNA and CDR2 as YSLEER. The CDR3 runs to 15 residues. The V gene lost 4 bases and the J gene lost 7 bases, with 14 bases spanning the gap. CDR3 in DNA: TGCGCCAGCAGCCTTGCAGCGGACGGGAATTCACCCCTCCACTTT. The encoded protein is CASSLAADGNSPLHF.

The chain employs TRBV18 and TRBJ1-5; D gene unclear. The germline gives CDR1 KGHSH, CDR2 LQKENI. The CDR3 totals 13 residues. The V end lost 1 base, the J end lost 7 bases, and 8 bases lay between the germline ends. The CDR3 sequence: CASSPQGGQPQHF. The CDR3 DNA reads TGTGCCAGCTCACCACAGGGAGGACAGCCCCAGCATTTT.

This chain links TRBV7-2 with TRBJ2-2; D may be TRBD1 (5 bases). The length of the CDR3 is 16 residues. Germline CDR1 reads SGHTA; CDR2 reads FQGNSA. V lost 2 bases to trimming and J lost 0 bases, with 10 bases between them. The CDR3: CASSLSRGSNTGELFF. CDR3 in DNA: TGTGCCAGCAGCTTATCTAGGGGATCGAACACCGGGGAGCTGTTTTTT.

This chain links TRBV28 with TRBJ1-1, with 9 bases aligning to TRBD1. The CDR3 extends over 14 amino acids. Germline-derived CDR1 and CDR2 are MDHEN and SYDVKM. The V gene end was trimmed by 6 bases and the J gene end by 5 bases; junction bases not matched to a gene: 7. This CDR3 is CASRYLQGATEAFF. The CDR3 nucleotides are TGTGCCAGCAGATACCTACAGGGGGCGACTGAAGCTTTCTTT.

Here the CDR3 reads CASSQNTGTSGTTYEQYF. The CDR3 DNA is TGTGCCAGCTCACAAAACACGGGGACTAGCGGGACGACCTACGAGCAGTACTTC. V is TRBV18 and J is TRBJ2-7; 13 bases line up with TRBD2. Germline V gene data show CDR1 as KGHSH and CDR2 as LQKENI. Trimming cost V 4 bases and J 2 bases; bases outside gene matches: 11. The CDR3 sequence is 18 residues long.

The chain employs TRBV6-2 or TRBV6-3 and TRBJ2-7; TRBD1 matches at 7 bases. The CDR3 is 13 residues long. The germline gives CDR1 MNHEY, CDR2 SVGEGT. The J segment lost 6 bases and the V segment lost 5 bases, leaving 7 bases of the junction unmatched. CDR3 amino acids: CASSHPTGPEQYF. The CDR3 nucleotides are TGTGCCAGCAGTCACCCGACAGGGCCCGAGCAGTACTTC.

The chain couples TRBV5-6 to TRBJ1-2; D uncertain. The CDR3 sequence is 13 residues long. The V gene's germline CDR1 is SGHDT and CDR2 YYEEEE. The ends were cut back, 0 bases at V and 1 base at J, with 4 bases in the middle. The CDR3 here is CASSLAGNYGYTF. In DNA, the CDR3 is TGTGCCAGCAGCTTGGCCGGTAACTATGGCTACACCTTC.

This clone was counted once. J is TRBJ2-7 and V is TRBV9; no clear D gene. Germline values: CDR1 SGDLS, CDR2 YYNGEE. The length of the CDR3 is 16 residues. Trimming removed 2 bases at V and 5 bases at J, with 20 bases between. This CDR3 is CASSVYDGSGYDEQYF. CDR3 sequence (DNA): TGTGCCAGCAGCGTTTACGACGGGTCTGGGTATGACGAGCAGTACTTC.

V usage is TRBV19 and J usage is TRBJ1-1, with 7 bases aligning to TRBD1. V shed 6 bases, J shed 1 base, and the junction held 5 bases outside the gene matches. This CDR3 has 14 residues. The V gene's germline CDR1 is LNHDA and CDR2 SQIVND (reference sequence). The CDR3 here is CASRAGTANTEAFF. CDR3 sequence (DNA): TGTGCCAGTAGAGCCGGGACAGCGAACACTGAAGCTTTCTTT.

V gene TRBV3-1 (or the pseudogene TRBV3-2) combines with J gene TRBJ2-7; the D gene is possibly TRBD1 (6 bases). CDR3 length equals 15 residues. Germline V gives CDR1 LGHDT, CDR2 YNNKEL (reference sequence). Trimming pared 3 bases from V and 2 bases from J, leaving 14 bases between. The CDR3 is CASSHPDSSPYEQYF. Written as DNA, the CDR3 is TGTGCCAGCAGCCACCCGGACAGCTCGCCCTACGAGCAGTACTTC.

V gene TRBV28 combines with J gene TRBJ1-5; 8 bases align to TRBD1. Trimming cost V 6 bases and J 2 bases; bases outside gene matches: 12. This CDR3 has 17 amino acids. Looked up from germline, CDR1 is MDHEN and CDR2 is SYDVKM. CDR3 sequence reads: CASRNTRGLMGNQPQHF. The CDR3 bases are TGTGCCAGCAGGAATACCAGGGGGCTGATGGGCAATCAGCCCCAGCATTTT.

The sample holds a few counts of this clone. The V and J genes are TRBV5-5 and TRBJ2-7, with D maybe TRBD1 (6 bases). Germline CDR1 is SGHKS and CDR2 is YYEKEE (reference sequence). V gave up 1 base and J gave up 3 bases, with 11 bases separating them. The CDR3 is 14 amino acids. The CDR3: CASSLYPGDYEQYF. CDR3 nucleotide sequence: TGTGCCAGCAGCTTGTACCCAGGGGACTACGAGCAGTACTTC.

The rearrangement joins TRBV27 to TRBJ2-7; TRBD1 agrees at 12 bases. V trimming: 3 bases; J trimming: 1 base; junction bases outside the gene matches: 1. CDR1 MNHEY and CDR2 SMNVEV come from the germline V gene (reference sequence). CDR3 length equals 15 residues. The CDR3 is CASSLGQGASYEQYF. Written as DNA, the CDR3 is TGTGCCAGCAGTTTGGGACAGGGGGCTTCCTACGAGCAGTACTTC.

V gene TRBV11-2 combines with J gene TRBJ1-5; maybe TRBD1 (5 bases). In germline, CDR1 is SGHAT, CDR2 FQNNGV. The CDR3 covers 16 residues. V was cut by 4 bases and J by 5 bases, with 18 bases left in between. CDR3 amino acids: CASSSGRGTYHQPQHF. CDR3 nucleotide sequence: TGTGCCAGCAGCTCGGGACGGGGGACTTACCATCAGCCCCAGCATTTT.

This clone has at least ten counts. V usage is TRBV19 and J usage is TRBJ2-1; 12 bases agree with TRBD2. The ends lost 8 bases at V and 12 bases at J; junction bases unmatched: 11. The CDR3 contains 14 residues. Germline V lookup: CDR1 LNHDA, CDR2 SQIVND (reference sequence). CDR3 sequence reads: CASQGGTSGFTQFF. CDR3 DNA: TGTGCCAGTCAGGGTGGGACTAGCGGGTTTACGCAGTTCTTC. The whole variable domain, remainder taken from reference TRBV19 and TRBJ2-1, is DGGITQSPKYLFRKEGQNVTLSCEQNLNHDAMYWYRQDPGQGLRLIYYSQIVNDFQKGDIAEGYSVSREKKESFPLTVTSAQKNPTAFYLCASQGGTSGFTQFFGPGTRLTVL.

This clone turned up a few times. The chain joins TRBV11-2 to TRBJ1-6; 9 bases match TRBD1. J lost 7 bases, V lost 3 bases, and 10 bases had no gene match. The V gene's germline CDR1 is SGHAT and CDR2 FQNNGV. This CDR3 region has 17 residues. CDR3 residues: CASSFMGQGHRNSPLHF. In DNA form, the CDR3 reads TGTGCCAGCAGCTTCATGGGACAGGGCCATCGGAATTCACCCCTCCACTTT.

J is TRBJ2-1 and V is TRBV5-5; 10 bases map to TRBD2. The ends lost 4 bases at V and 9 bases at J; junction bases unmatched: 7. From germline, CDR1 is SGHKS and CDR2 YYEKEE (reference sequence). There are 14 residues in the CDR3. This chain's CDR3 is CASSPSGGAGEQFF. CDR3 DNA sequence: TGTGCCAGCAGCCCGAGCGGGGGGGCCGGTGAGCAGTTCTTC. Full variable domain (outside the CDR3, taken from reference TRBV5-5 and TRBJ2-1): DAGVTQSPTHLIKTRGQQVTLRCSPISGHKSVSWYQQVLGQGPQFIFQYYEKEERGRGNFPDRFSARQFPNYSSELNVNALLLGDSALYLCASSPSGGAGEQFFGPGTRLTVL.

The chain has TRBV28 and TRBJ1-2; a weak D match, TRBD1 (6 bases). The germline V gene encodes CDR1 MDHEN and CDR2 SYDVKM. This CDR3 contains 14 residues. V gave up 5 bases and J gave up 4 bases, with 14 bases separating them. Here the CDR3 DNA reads TGTGCCAGCAGTCCAGGACAGACCTTCTATGGCTACACCTTC. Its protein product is CASSPGQTFYGYTF.

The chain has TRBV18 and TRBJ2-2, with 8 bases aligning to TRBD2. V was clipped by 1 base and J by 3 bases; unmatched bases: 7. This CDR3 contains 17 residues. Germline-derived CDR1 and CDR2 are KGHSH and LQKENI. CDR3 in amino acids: CASSPLLAGGHTGELFF. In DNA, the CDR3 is TGTGCCAGCTCACCACTTCTCGCGGGGGGACACACCGGGGAGCTGTTTTTT.

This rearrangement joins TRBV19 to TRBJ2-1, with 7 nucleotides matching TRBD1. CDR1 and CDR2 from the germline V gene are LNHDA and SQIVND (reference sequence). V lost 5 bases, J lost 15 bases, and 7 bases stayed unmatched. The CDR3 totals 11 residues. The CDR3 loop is CASSDRDSRFF. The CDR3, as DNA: TGTGCCAGTAGTGACCGGGACAGCCGGTTCTTC.